This T cell receptor (beta chain) emerged from a study of blood T cell repertoires in COVID-19. Overall study: COVID-19 samples collected from the United States, Italy and Spain covered acute and convalescent phases. PBMCs, B-cell-depleted T cells, or T cells provided the cDNA or gDNA that made up the material.

V was trimmed by 0 bases and J by 7 bases, leaving 14 bases between them. The CDR3 totals 15 residues. The germline V gene encodes CDR1 SGHRS and CDR2 YFSETQ. As handled by the study authors: Reference gene primer amplification yielded estimated nucleated cell counts. Repertoires were generated with immunoSEQ multiplex PCR, while TCRdb's copy carries only in-frame clones and drops some. Clone size and the V and J calls come from that table; the DNA yielded D and trimming. Of over 200,000 clones listed, over 70% were seen once; the top ten hold 5.7%. This chain joins TRBV5-1 and TRBJ2-1; no definite D call. Sequencing used peripheral blood. The receptor was derived from a man aged 80 or over with acute or convalescent COVID-19. CDR3 bases: TGCGCCAGCAGCTTGGTGTCCTCCTCCACAAATGAGCAGTTCTTC. Protein product: CASSLVSSSTNEQFF.